This T cell receptor beta chain was sequenced for a study of blood T cell repertoires in COVID-19. In the study overall: Specimens from acute and convalescent COVID-19 originated in the United States, Italy and Spain. Sources were T cells, B-cell-depleted T cells, or PBMCs; the material itself was cDNA or gDNA.

As handled by the study authors: From reference gene primer amplification, estimates of nucleated cell counts were derived. Assay used: immunoSEQ multiplex PCR; TCRdb lists only in-frame clones, some missing. The V and J calls and clone size were taken over from that table, and D and trimming were inferred from the DNA. Counted here are approximately 91,000 clones, about 77% occurring once; the ten biggest clones make up around 9.4%. Germline CDR1 MNHNY, CDR2 SVGAGI (reference sequence). J was trimmed by 2 bases and V by 2 bases; bases with no gene match: 5. The CDR3 covers 16 residues. The genes are TRBV6-6 and TRBJ2-5; 10 positions match TRBD2. The sample consisted of peripheral blood. The clonotype was recovered from a woman of 80 years or more with acute or convalescent COVID-19. For the CDR3, the DNA is TGTGCCAGCAGTTACGTGGCTAGCGGGGGACAAGAGACCCAGTACTTC. It specifies CASSYVASGGQETQYF.